This T cell receptor beta chain was captured by sequencing in a study of T-cell memory formation after mild COVID-19. Looked up from germline, CDR1 is SGHRS and CDR2 is YFSETQ. CDR3 length: 11 residues. TCRdb redid the calling of the 5' RACE reads with MiXCR, one entry per CDR3 protein. Of roughly 300,000 distinct CDR3 sequences listed, 8.2% were seen once; the top ten hold around a fifth. At least ten counts were recorded for this clonotype. The junction does not match germline at one end; this may be a read error. The chain recombines TRBV5-1 with TRBJ2-1; no definite D call. The sequenced sample consisted of PBMCs or a T cell subset sorted from them (not recorded which). The sequence derives from a young man who had mild COVID-19 (a few samples of this study predate the infection). Cell type and time point are not known. The CDR3 region is CASSLYNEQFF. The CDR3 nucleotides read TGTGCCAGCAGCCTTTACAATGAGCAGTTCTTC.